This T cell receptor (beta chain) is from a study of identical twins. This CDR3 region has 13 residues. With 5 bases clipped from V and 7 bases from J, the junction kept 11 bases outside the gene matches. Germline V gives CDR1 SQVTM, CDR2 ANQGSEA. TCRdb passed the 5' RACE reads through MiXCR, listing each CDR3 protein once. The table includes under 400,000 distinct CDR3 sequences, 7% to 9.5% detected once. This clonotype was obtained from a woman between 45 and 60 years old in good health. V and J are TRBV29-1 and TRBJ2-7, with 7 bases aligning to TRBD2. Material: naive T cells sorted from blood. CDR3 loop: CSVSSREYREQYF. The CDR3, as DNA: TGCAGCGTTTCCTCGCGGGAGTATCGGGAGCAGTACTTC.